Detailed here is one T cell receptor beta chain. The antigen is unknown. The data originate from a study of cytomegalovirus exposure and HLA in healthy donors. Study findings and constraints: Fewer N-insertions (relative to the approximately 670-donor mean) were reportedly seen in an Asian-associated ancestry cluster in a later analysis. The authors judged a highly shared variant cluster likely a sequencing artifact.

Germline values: CDR1 SGDLS, CDR2 YYNGEE. Trimming removed 0 bases at V and 5 bases at J, with 14 bases between. This CDR3 region has 15 residues. PCR involved 60 Vbeta and 13 Jbeta primers. The authors' processing: Unique TCR beta chains totaled approximately 83 million in a later count, with around 11 million of them shared. Measured with immunoSEQ multiplex PCR; TCRdb has only the in-frame clones, and not every one. The DNA gave D and trimming, while V, J and clone size come from that table. The repertoire consists of approximately 150,000 clones, with roughly 74% occurring once and the leading ten covering 6.2%.

The chain carries TRBV9 and TRBJ2-5; D remains unclear. The clonotype was recovered from a woman in her thirties or forties in good health and CMV-seropositive. Sequencing was performed on PBMCs. The CDR3 region is CASSVAAASGETQYF. CDR3 in DNA: TGTGCCAGCAGCGTAGCAGCAGCCTCCGGGGAGACCCAGTACTTC.